The 18 T cell receptor beta chains given below trace back to one sample, sequenced in a study of regulatory T cells in long-lasting Graves disease. Arm-PCR of CDR3 regions and iRepertoire HTBI primers were used to build TCR beta libraries. TCRdb redid the calling of the multiplex PCR reads with MiXCR, one entry per CDR3 protein. The sample shows 400,000 to 500,000 distinct CDR3 sequences, about 15% of them seen only once. Time point given: newly diagnosed GD, antithyroid drugs for less than 3 months. PBMCs were the source of the RNA used for TCR sequencing. This sample was also put to use in a study of T cells in Graves' hyperthyroidism and ophthalmopathy.

The sequencing used peripheral blood mononuclear cells (PBMCs), collected at new diagnosis, from a patient treated with antithyroid drugs. These receptors all come from a middle-aged woman with Graves disease.

This clonotype was counted ten times or more. The CDR3 loop is CASIPDRRSSYEQYF. CDR3 coding DNA: TGTGCCAGCATCCCCGACCGACGGAGCTCCTACGAGCAGTACTTC. The J gene is TRBJ2-7, the V gene TRBV6-1; D is undetermined. There are 15 residues in the CDR3. CDR1 MNHNS and CDR2 SASEGT come from the germline V gene. V lost 7 bases, J lost 0 bases, and 16 bases lay in between.

In regard to this clonotype: Being one base from a much bigger clone, this may be a read error. The V gene is TRBV7-2, the J gene TRBJ2-7; D unclear. CDR3 size: 15 residues. Germline CDR1 SGHTA, CDR2 FQGNSA. Trimming took 5 bases from V and 0 from J, leaving 14 bases between them. As DNA, the CDR3 is TGTGCCAGCAGCCAGAGGCGTACAAGCTCCTACGAGCAGTACTTC. This sequence encodes CASSQRRTSSYEQYF.

This clonotype was seen repeatedly, ten times or more. The chain couples TRBV11-3 to TRBJ2-3; D is perhaps TRBD1 (5 bases). The CDR3 runs to 14 residues. Germline loops: CDR1 SGHNT, CDR2 YENEEA. V gave up 4 bases and J gave up 2 bases, with 10 bases separating them. The CDR3 DNA sequence: TGTGCCAGCAGCTCCCGGACATACACAGATACGCAGTATTTT. It translates to CASSSRTYTDTQYF.

Of note for this clonotype: It may be a read error: a sequence one base away is much more abundant. The genes are TRBV28 and TRBJ2-2, with TRBD2 identical over 11 bases. Unmatched junction bases numbered 14, after V lost 4 bases and J lost 1 base. Germline V lookup: CDR1 MDHEN, CDR2 SYDVKM. This CDR3 is 20 amino acids long. In DNA, the CDR3 is TGTGCCAGCAGTTCCCCCAAAGGGGGACTAGCGGAAAAGAACACCGGGGAGCTGTTTTTT. Translating it yields CASSSPKGGLAEKNTGELFF.

This clonotype appeared many times. The CDR3 is CASQPYSDSPLHF. CDR3 nucleotide sequence: TGTGCCAGCCAGCCCTACAGTGATTCACCCCTCCACTTT. V usage is TRBV2 and J usage is TRBJ1-6; no clear D gene. The V end was cut by 8 bases, the J end by 8 bases, with 13 bases between. The CDR3 has 13 amino acids. CDR1 SNHLY and CDR2 FYNNEI come from the germline V gene.

In this sample, this clonotype turned up a few times. This chain links TRBV20-1 with TRBJ2-7; 8 bases agree with TRBD2. The germline V gene has CDR1 DFQATT and CDR2 SNEGSKA (reference sequence). J was trimmed by 7 bases and V by 6 bases; bases with no gene match: 8. The CDR3 has 12 amino acids. CDR3 DNA: TGCAGTGCCTTGGCGGGAGGCCTAGAGCAGTACTTC. As protein: CSALAGGLEQYF.

At least ten counts were recorded for this clonotype. Compared with germline, one end of the junction differs, possibly owing to a read error. V gene TRBV5-1 combines with J gene TRBJ1-1; no definite D call. Germline V gives CDR1 SGHRS, CDR2 YFSETQ. The length of the CDR3 is 13 residues. The CDR3 protein is CASNLAGNTEAFF. For the CDR3, the DNA is TGCGCCAGCAACTTGGCAGGAAACACTGAAGCTTTCTTT.

A few counts support this clonotype. This rearrangement joins TRBV6-5 to TRBJ1-1, with D perhaps matching TRBD1 (5 bases). The CDR3 consists of 14 residues. Trimming left V 0 bases short and J 7 bases short, with 12 bases between. CDR1 is MNHEY and CDR2 is SVGAGI in the germline V gene. The CDR3 reads CASSYSRRTSEAFF. For the CDR3, the DNA is TGTGCCAGCAGTTACTCGCGTCGGACAAGTGAAGCTTTCTTT.

This clonotype came up a few times. The chain has TRBV9 and TRBJ1-1; weak D call: TRBD1 (5 bases). Germline V gene data show CDR1 as SGDLS and CDR2 as YYNGEE. V was pared by 0 bases and J by 1 base, with 7 bases between. The CDR3 loop spans 14 amino acids. The CDR3 sequence: CASSVATGNTEAFF. CDR3 coding DNA: TGTGCCAGCAGCGTAGCTACAGGGAACACTGAAGCTTTCTTT. Drawing the rest from reference TRBV9 and TRBJ1-1, the complete variable domain is DSGVTQTPKHLITATGQRVTLRCSPRSGDLSVYWYQQSLDQGLQFLIQYYNGEERAKGNILERFSAQQFPDLHSELNLSSLELGDSALYFCASSVATGNTEAFFGQGTRLTVV.

Comments on this clonotype: Likely a read error: the CDR3 ends without its conserved phenylalanine or tryptophan. The chain carries TRBV7-3 and TRBJ1-1, with unresolved D. The CDR3 is 14 residues long. CDR1 is SGHTA and CDR2 is FQGTGA in the germline V gene. The CDR3 reads CASSLTNSNTEAFV. CDR3 in DNA: TGTGCCAGCAGCTTAACGAACTCCAACACCGAAGCTTTCGTT.

There are many counts of this clonotype. The rearrangement uses TRBV12-5 and TRBJ2-1, with TRBD2 identical over 8 bases. The CDR3 contains 15 residues. V shed 5 bases, J shed 7 bases, and the junction held 10 bases outside the gene matches. Germline V CDR1 and CDR2: LGHNT, FRNRAP. The CDR3 DNA reads TGTGCTAGTGGTGTCGGACTAGCCATTGGAAATGAGCAGTTCTTC. Its translation: CASGVGLAIGNEQFF.

Ten or more counts support this clonotype. This rearrangement joins TRBV10-2 to TRBJ1-3; D not resolved. Germline-derived CDR1 and CDR2 are WSHSY and SAAADI. The CDR3 has 15 amino acids. The germline V and J ends were trimmed by 0 bases and 4 bases, with 10 bases remaining between them. In DNA, the CDR3 is TGCGCCAGCAGTGAGTCCGCTACCCCCGGAAACACCATATATTTT. Encoded protein: CASSESATPGNTIYF.

This clonotype was seen many times. The J gene is TRBJ2-1, the V gene TRBV12-3 or TRBV12-4, with no clear D. CDR3 size: 11 residues. V shed 10 bases and J shed 1 base, with 5 bases lying between them. This chain's CDR3 is CATGSYNEQFF. As DNA, the CDR3 is TGTGCCACCGGGTCCTACAATGAGCAGTTCTTC.

The chain recombines TRBV20-1 with TRBJ1-6; no clear D gene. The CDR3 runs 11 residues. In germline, CDR1 is DFQATT, CDR2 SNEGSKA (reference sequence). The V end lost 3 bases, the J end lost 8 bases, and 5 bases lay between the germline ends. The CDR3 nucleotides are TGCAGTGCTAGGTCGGATTCACCCCTCCACTTT. Translating it yields CSARSDSPLHF.

This clonotype was observed a handful of times. The chain couples TRBV19 to TRBJ1-1; D gene uncertain. The V gene's germline CDR1 is LNHDA and CDR2 SQIVND (reference sequence). Trimming stripped 7 bases from V and 6 bases from J, with 21 bases between. The CDR3 has 15 amino acids. The DNA of the CDR3 is TGTGCCAGTAATACGGTCCGCTACCGACGGTCTGAAGCTTTCTTT. Translated, it gives CASNTVRYRRSEAFF.

This clonotype was seen a handful of times. The CDR3 bases are TGTGCCAGCAGCTACGACTCTGGGGCCAACGTCCTGACTTTC. Protein: CASSYDSGANVLTF. The chain carries TRBV11-2 and TRBJ2-6; no firm D call. V gave up 4 bases and J gave up 0 bases, with 4 bases separating them. This CDR3 comprises 14 residues. The germline gives CDR1 SGHAT, CDR2 FQNNGV.

This clonotype appeared a few times. The V gene is TRBV5-4, the J gene TRBJ1-6; TRBD1 aligns across 9 bases. Germline lookup yields CDR1 SGHNT and CDR2 YYREEE (reference sequence). The J segment lost 5 bases and the V segment lost 4 bases, leaving 4 bases of the junction unmatched. The CDR3 is 15 residues long. The CDR3 DNA reads as TGTGCCAGCAGCCGGAGGACAGGGGATAATTCACCCCTCCACTTT. It is translated as CASSRRTGDNSPLHF.

This clonotype was seen a handful of times. Sequence at one end of the junction differs from germline and may be a read error. The chain recombines TRBV28 with TRBJ2-7; D tentatively reads TRBD1 or TRBD2 (5 bases each). Per germline, CDR1 MDHEN and CDR2 SYDVKM. This CDR3 contains 15 residues. As DNA, the CDR3 is TGTGCCTGCAGTTTGAGGCAGGGACGAGGCTACGAGCAGTACTTC. Translating gives CACSLRQGRGYEQYF. Looking up the rest from reference TRBV28 and TRBJ2-7 gives the full variable domain: DVKVTQSSRYLVKRTGEKVFLECVQDMDHENMFWYRQDPGLGLRLIYFSYDVKMKEKGDIPEGYSVSREKKERFSLILESASTNQTSMYLCACSLRQGRGYEQYFGPGTRLTVT.